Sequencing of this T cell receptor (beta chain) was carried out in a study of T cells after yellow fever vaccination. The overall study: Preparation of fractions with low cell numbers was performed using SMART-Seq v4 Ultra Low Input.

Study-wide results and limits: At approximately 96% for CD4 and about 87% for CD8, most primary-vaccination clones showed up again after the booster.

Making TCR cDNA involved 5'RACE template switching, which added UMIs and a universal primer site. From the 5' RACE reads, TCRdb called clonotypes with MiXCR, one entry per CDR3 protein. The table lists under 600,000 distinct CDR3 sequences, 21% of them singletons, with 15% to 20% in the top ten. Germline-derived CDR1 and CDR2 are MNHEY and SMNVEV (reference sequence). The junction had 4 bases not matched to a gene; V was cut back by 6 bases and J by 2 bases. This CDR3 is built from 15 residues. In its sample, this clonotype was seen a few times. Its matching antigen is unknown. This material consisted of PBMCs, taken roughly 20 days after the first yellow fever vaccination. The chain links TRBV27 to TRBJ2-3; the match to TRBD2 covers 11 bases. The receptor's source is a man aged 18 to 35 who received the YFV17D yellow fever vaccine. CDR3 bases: TGTGCCAGCAGAGGACTAGCGGGTACCACAGATACGCAGTATTTT. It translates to CASRGLAGTTDTQYF.